What follows are 19 T cell receptor beta chains derived from one specimen sequenced in a study of T cell changes during pregnancy in multiple sclerosis (dated by TCRdb to the late 2010s). Library preparation used the immunoSEQ multiplex PCR assay. TCRdb holds this immuneACCESS table with in-frame rearrangements only. Some clones are missing; in checked studies, unresolved V genes explain under half, and the rest has no known cause. This sample is represented by tens of thousands of clones; about 93% of them were singletons. The ten top clones hold roughly 1.4% of the sample. The source material was peripheral blood, sampled in the third trimester of pregnancy. These receptors all stem from a female donor in good health, enrolled as a control in a pregnancy study.

The J gene is TRBJ1-5, the V gene TRBV7-9; D is undetermined. Germline V CDR1 and CDR2: SEHNR, FQNEAQ (reference sequence). This CDR3 is 16 amino acids long. With 2 bases removed from V and 2 bases from J, the gap between germline ends came to 13 bases. CDR3 sequence (DNA): TGTGCCAGCAGCTTATTTAAGGGAGTGGGCAATCAGCCCCAGCATTTT. It yields the protein CASSLFKGVGNQPQHF.

The chain recombines TRBV7-9 with TRBJ2-5; 9 bases are a match to TRBD2. V gave up 3 bases and J gave up 3 bases; unmatched junction bases: 5. This CDR3 is built from 15 residues. Germline V lookup: CDR1 SEHNR, CDR2 FQNEAQ (reference sequence). The CDR3 loop reads CASSFGGGAEETQYF. CDR3 sequence (DNA): TGTGCCAGCAGCTTCGGCGGGGGGGCCGAAGAGACCCAGTACTTC.

This clone was detected only a few times. The chain links TRBV5-1 to TRBJ2-2, with D unresolved. V lost 3 bases to trimming and J lost 1 base, with 16 bases between them. This CDR3 has 17 amino acids. Germline V gene data show CDR1 as SGHRS and CDR2 as YFSETQ. CDR3 in amino acids: CASSSSGKTQNTGELFF. CDR3 sequence (DNA): TGCGCCAGCAGCTCATCCGGTAAAACCCAGAACACCGGGGAGCTGTTTTTT.

The rearrangement joins TRBV10-3 to TRBJ1-1, with TRBD1 as a possible D gene (5 bases). This CDR3 comprises 15 residues. V was trimmed by 3 bases and J by 0 bases, leaving 11 bases between them. Germline V gene sequence: CDR1 ENHRY, CDR2 SYGVKD. The CDR3 region is CAISERGGVNTEAFF. The CDR3 bases are TGTGCCATCAGTGAACGGGGGGGGGTGAACACTGAAGCTTTCTTT.

The chain is built from TRBV30 and TRBJ1-2; the D gene is possibly TRBD1 (5 bases). Germline assignment: CDR1 GTSNPN and CDR2 SVGIG (reference sequence). This CDR3 comprises 15 residues. The V end was cut by 2 bases, the J end by 8 bases, with 21 bases between. The CDR3 sequence: CAWSSGFAGGRGYTF. CDR3 nucleotide sequence: TGTGCCTGGAGTTCAGGTTTCGCCGGGGGTAGGGGCTACACCTTC.

This clone has only one observation. This chain joins TRBV2 and TRBJ2-3; 9 bases agree with TRBD1. The germline V gene has CDR1 SNHLY and CDR2 FYNNEI. The CDR3 sequence is 15 residues long. Trimming took 3 bases from V and 4 from J; bases not matched to a gene: 5. The CDR3 DNA follows: TGTGCCAGCAGTGATGAGAGGACAGGGGCAGATACGCAGTATTTT. It yields the protein CASSDERTGADTQYF.

As concerns this clone: The same CDR3 can be traced to other DNA sequences in this sample. This sequence joins TRBV7-2 and TRBJ1-1, with D maybe TRBD1 (5 bases). In germline, CDR1 is SGHTA, CDR2 FQGNSA. The CDR3 is 13 residues long. Trimming left V 4 bases short and J 1 base short, with 7 bases between. CDR3 coding DNA: TGTGCCAGCAGCTCTACAGGGAACACTGAAGCTTTCTTT. It is translated as CASSSTGNTEAFF.

The chain employs TRBV13 and TRBJ2-6; the D is unclear. Germline V CDR1 and CDR2: PRHDT, FYEKMQ (reference sequence). V lost 1 base to trimming and J lost 1 base, with 5 bases between them. The length of the CDR3 is 15 residues. CDR3 protein: CASSLVGSGANVLTF. CDR3 coding DNA: TGTGCCAGCAGCTTAGTCGGGTCTGGGGCCAACGTCCTGACTTTC.

This chain joins TRBV13 and TRBJ1-4; the D is unclear. Germline CDR1 and CDR2: PRHDT and FYEKMQ (reference sequence). The V end was cut by 5 bases, the J end by 4 bases, with 8 bases between. The CDR3 loop spans 13 amino acids. The DNA of the CDR3 is TGTGCCAGCAGCACCCGACTTAATGAAAAACTGTTTTTT. Translation: CASSTRLNEKLFF.

Of note for this clone: Other DNA variants within this sample encode the same CDR3. This rearrangement joins TRBV28 to TRBJ2-3, with D perhaps TRBD2 (7 bases). Germline CDR1 MDHEN, CDR2 SYDVKM. Trimming removed 6 bases at V and 4 bases at J, with 11 bases between. This CDR3 is 13 amino acids long. CDR3 nucleotide sequence: TGTGCCAGCAGCCGCGGGGGCGCAGATACGCAGTATTTT. Its protein is CASSRGGADTQYF.

This clone was seen a single time. The chain uses TRBV4-2 and TRBJ1-6; maybe TRBD1 (5 bases). Germline V gene sequence: CDR1 LGHNA, CDR2 YNFKEQ. The CDR3 runs to 15 residues. Trimming took 1 base from V and 7 from J, leaving 11 bases between them. The CDR3 loop is CASSQAAGDNSPLHF. CDR3 in DNA: TGTGCCAGCAGCCAAGCAGCGGGGGACAATTCACCCCTCCACTTT.

This chain joins TRBV5-1 and TRBJ1-3, with 7 bases matching TRBD1. The CDR3 covers 16 residues. V lost 1 base, J lost 3 bases, and 7 bases stayed unmatched. Germline V lookup: CDR1 SGHRS, CDR2 YFSETQ. This CDR3 is CASSLLGGSIGNTIYF. The CDR3 DNA sequence: TGCGCCAGCAGCTTGTTAGGGGGCTCTATTGGAAACACCATATATTTT.

The J gene is TRBJ2-1, the V gene TRBV15, with D possibly being TRBD1 (5 bases). Germline CDR1 is LNHNV and CDR2 is YYDKDF (reference sequence). V lost 3 bases and J lost 1, with 16 bases in between. This CDR3 is built from 17 residues. CDR3 region: CATSSIGEGVSYNEQFF. CDR3 DNA: TGTGCCACCAGCAGTATAGGAGAAGGGGTGTCCTACAATGAGCAGTTCTTC.

The chain links TRBV7-9 to TRBJ2-3, with a possible D match to TRBD2 (6 bases). V gave up 3 bases and J gave up 2 bases, with 9 bases separating them. This CDR3 region has 14 residues. CDR1 SEHNR and CDR2 FQNEAQ come from the germline V gene (reference sequence). The CDR3 loop reads CASSLGTFTDTQYF. The DNA for the CDR3 is TGTGCCAGCAGCTTGGGGACTTTCACAGATACGCAGTATTTT.

In this sample, this clone turned up once. The V and J genes are TRBV19 and TRBJ2-1; no firm D call. V was shortened by 4 bases and J by 3 bases, with 7 bases between the two germline ends. Germline assignment: CDR1 LNHDA and CDR2 SQIVND (reference sequence). This CDR3 has 13 amino acids. CDR3 in DNA: TGTGCCAGTAGTAGACTGGTCTACAATGAGCAGTTCTTC. It codes for CASSRLVYNEQFF.

V and J are TRBV4-3 and TRBJ1-2; 9 bases align to TRBD1. Germline V gene sequence: CDR1 LGHNA, CDR2 YSLEER. Unmatched junction bases numbered 4, after V lost 0 bases and J lost 8 bases. The CDR3 sequence is 14 residues long. The CDR3 DNA reads TGCGCCAGCAGCCAAGAAGGGACAGGGAAGGGCTACACCTTC. This sequence encodes CASSQEGTGKGYTF.

The chain couples TRBV7-3 to TRBJ2-5; TRBD1 might be the D (6 bases). CDR1 SGHTA and CDR2 FQGTGA come from the germline V gene. This CDR3 region has 13 residues. The V and J ends lost 5 bases and 3 bases respectively, with 10 bases between them. CDR3 protein: CASSPYREETQYF. The CDR3 nucleotides read TGTGCCAGCAGCCCGTACAGGGAAGAGACCCAGTACTTC.

The CDR3 sequence: CASSQDTSGGWDTQYF. DNA for the CDR3: TGCGCCAGCAGCCAAGATACTAGCGGGGGGTGGGATACGCAGTATTTT. The chain joins TRBV4-3 to TRBJ2-3; TRBD2 aligns across 12 bases. With 0 bases clipped from V and 6 bases from J, the junction kept 4 bases outside the gene matches. The CDR3 consists of 16 residues. Germline V gene sequence: CDR1 LGHNA, CDR2 YSLEER.

The chain uses TRBV28 and TRBJ2-1; a possible D gene is TRBD1 (5 bases). There are 10 residues in the CDR3. CDR1 and CDR2 (germline): MDHEN, SYDVKM. V dropped 3 bases and J dropped 12 bases, with 6 bases sitting between them. The CDR3 nucleotides are TGTGCCAGCAGTTTTGACAGGCAGTTCTTC. Translation gives CASSFDRQFF.